This T cell receptor (beta chain) originates from a study of T cells after yellow fever vaccination. Whole-study results and caveats: The secondary response showed a weaker magnitude and a faster peak, day 5 versus 15.

This clonotype has more than one count but fewer than ten. TCRdb re-derived calls from the 5' RACE reads in MiXCR, one entry per CDR3 protein. Of 46,000 or so distinct CDR3 sequences in the sample, around 6.5% are singletons; the top ten hold around 9.3%. V shed 0 bases and J 4 bases; nucleotides not matched to a gene: 7. The CDR3 length is 17 residues. The V gene's germline CDR1 is LGHNA and CDR2 YNFKEQ. This chain uses TRBV4-2 with TRBJ2-3; 10 nucleotides match TRBD2. This sample comprised PBMCs, either bulk or a sorted T-cell subset (CD4+, CD8+, memory, or dextramer-sorted; not recorded which), obtained 45 days after the yellow fever booster vaccination. The receptor was derived from a man aged 30-40 years who received the YFV17D yellow fever vaccine. CDR3 residues: CASSQDLAGEFADTQYF. The CDR3 DNA sequence: TGTGCCAGCAGCCAAGACCTAGCGGGAGAATTCGCAGATACGCAGTATTTT.